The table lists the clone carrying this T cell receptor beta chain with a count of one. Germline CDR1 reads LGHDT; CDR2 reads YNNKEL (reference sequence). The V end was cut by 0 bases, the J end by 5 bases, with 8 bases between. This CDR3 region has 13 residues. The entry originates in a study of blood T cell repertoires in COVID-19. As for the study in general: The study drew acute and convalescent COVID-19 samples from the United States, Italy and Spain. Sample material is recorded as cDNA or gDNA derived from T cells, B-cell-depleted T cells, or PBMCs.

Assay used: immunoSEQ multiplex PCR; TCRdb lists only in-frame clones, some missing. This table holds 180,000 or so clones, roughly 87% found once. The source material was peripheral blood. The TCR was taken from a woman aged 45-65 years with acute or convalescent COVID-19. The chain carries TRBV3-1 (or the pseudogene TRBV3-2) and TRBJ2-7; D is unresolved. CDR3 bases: TGTGCCAGCAGCCAAGAGGGCACCCACGAGCAGTACTTC. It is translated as CASSQEGTHEQYF.